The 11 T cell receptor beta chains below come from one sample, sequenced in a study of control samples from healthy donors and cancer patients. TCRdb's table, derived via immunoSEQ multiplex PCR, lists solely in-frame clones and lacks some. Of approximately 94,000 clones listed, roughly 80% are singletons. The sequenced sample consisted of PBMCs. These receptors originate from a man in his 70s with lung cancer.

The CDR3 DNA is TGCAGTGCTAGTGCCACGACTAGCGAATACGAGCAGTACTTC. Its translation is CSASATTSEYEQYF. The V call is TRBV20-1, the J call TRBJ2-7; 8 positions match TRBD2. The V gene end was trimmed by 3 bases and the J gene end by 4 bases; junction bases not matched to a gene: 8. This CDR3 contains 14 residues. The germline V gene encodes CDR1 DFQATT and CDR2 SNEGSKA (reference sequence).

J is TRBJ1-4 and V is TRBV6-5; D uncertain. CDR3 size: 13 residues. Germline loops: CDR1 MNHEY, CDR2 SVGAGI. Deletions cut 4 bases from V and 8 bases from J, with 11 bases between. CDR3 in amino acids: CASSSGMGEKLFF. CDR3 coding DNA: TGTGCCAGCAGTTCCGGGATGGGAGAAAAACTGTTTTTT.

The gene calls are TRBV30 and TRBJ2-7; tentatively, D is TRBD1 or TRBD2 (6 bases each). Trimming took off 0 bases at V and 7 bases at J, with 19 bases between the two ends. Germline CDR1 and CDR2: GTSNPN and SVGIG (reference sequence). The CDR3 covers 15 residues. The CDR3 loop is CAWSVGGTGRWEQYF. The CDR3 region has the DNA TGTGCCTGGAGTGTTGGGGGAACAGGGAGGTGGGAGCAGTACTTC.

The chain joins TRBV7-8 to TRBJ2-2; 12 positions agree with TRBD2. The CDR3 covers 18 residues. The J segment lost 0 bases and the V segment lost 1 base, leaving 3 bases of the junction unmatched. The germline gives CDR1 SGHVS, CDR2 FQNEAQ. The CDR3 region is CASSLVASGGANTGELFF. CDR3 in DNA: TGTGCCAGCAGCTTAGTAGCTAGCGGGGGGGCGAACACCGGGGAGCTGTTTTTT.

Here the CDR3 DNA reads TGTGCCTGGAGTGTAAGAGGGGGGGGTGAAAAACTGTTTTTT. Amino acid sequence: CAWSVRGGGEKLFF. V usage is TRBV30 and J usage is TRBJ1-4; a weak D match, TRBD1 (6 bases). Germline loops: CDR1 GTSNPN, CDR2 SVGIG (reference sequence). V was clipped by 0 bases and J by 7 bases, with 12 bases between them. CDR3 length equals 14 residues.

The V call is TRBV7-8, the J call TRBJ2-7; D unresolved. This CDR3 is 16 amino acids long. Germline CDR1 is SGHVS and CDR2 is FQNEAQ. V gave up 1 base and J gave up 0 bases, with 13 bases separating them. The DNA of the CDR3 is TGTGCCAGCAGCTTAGAGTACGGAGCCTTCTCCTACGAGCAGTACTTC. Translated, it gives CASSLEYGAFSYEQYF.

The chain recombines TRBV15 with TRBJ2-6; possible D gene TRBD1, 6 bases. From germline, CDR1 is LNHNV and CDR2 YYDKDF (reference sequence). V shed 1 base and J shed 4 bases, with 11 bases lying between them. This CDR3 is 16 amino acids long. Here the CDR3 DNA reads TGTGCCACCAGCAGAGCCCAGGGGACAGGGGCCAACGTCCTGACTTTC. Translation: CATSRAQGTGANVLTF.

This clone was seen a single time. The CDR3, as DNA: TGTGCTAGTGGGTTCCCCCCAGGGAACAATGAGCAGTTCTTC. Protein sequence: CASGFPPGNNEQFF. The chain combines TRBV12-5 with TRBJ2-1, with TRBD1 as a possible D gene (5 bases). Germline assignment: CDR1 LGHNT and CDR2 FRNRAP. The CDR3 loop spans 14 amino acids. Between the trimmed V and J ends, which lost 6 bases and 5 bases, there was a span of 14 bases.

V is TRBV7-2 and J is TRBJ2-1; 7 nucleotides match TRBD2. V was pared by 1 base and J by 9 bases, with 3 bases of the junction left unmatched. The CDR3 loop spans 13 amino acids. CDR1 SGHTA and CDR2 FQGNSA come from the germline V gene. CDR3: CASSLGLAGEQFF. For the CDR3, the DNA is TGTGCCAGCAGCTTAGGACTAGCTGGTGAGCAGTTCTTC.

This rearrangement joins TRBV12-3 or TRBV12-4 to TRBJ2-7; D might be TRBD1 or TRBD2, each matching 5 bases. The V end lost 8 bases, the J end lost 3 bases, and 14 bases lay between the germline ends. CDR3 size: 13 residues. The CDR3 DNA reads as TGTGCCAGCGGCCGGGACGGCCGCTACGAGCAGTACTTC. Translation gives CASGRDGRYEQYF.

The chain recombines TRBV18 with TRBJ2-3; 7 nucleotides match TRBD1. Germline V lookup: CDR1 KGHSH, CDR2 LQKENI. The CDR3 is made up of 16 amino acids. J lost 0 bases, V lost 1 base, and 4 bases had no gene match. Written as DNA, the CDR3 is TGTGCCAGCTCACCACAGGGACAGACTAGCACAGATACGCAGTATTTT. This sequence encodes CASSPQGQTSTDTQYF.